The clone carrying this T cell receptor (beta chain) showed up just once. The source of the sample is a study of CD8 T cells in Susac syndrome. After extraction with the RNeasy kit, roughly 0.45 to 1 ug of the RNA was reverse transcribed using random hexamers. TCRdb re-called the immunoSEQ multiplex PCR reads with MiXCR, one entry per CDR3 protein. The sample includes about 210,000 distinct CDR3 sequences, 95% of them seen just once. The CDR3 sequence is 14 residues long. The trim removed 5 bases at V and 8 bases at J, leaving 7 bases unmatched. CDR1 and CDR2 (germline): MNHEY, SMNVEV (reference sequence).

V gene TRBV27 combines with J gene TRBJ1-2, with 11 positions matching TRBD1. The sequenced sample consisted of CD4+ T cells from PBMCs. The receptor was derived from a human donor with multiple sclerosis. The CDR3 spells CASSRTGTGGGYTF. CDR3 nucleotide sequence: TGTGCCAGCAGTCGTACCGGGACAGGGGGAGGCTACACCTTC.